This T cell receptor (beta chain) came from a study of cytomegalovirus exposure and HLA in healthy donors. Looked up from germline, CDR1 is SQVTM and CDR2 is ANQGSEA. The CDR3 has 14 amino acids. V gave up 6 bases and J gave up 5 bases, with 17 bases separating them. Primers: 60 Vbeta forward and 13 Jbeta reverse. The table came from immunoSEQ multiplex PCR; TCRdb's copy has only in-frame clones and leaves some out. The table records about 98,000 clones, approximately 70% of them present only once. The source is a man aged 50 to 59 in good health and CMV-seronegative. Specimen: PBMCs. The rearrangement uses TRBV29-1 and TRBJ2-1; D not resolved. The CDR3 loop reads CSVQWMEPNNEQFF. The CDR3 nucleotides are TGCAGCGTCCAGTGGATGGAGCCCAACAATGAGCAGTTCTTC.